These 30 T cell receptor beta chains originate from one sample sequenced in a study of blood T cell repertoires in COVID-19. The table came from immunoSEQ multiplex PCR; TCRdb's copy has only in-frame clones and leaves some out. The table shows some 100,000 clones, with approximately 87% occurring only once. The sequenced sample consisted of peripheral blood. Receptor source: a man aged 65-85 years who had recovered from COVID-19.

The sample holds a few counts of this clone. The V gene is TRBV27, the J gene TRBJ2-7, with 12 bases identical to TRBD2. The CDR3 length is 15 residues. Germline V CDR1 and CDR2: MNHEY, SMNVEV (reference sequence). The V segment lost 6 bases and the J segment 2 bases; nucleotides outside the gene matches: 5. CDR3 in amino acids: CASRVTSGSTYEQYF. The DNA of the CDR3 is TGTGCCAGCAGGGTGACTAGCGGGAGCACCTACGAGCAGTACTTC.

V is TRBV28 and J is TRBJ1-1; no clear D gene. Germline CDR1 is MDHEN and CDR2 is SYDVKM. Trimming pared 6 bases from V and 5 bases from J, leaving 16 bases between. There are 14 residues in the CDR3. The CDR3 region has the DNA TGTGCCAGCAGCTTACACCCGGAGGTGACTGAAGCTTTCTTT. Amino acid sequence: CASSLHPEVTEAFF.

This clone was recorded once. This chain joins TRBV4-1 and TRBJ1-3; D is uncertain. V lost 4 bases and J 2 bases, leaving 18 bases between the germline ends. Germline loops: CDR1 MGHRA, CDR2 YSYEKL. The CDR3 sequence is 17 residues long. CDR3: CASSPGDRRVAGNTIYF. The DNA for the CDR3 is TGCGCCAGCAGCCCAGGCGACCGGAGGGTGGCTGGAAACACCATATATTTT.

This clone was found once. V usage is TRBV18 and J usage is TRBJ2-5; a possible D gene is TRBD1 (6 bases). Germline-derived CDR1 and CDR2 are KGHSH and LQKENI. CDR3 length: 13 amino acids. V lost 6 bases, J lost 2 bases, and 10 bases lay in between. The CDR3 DNA reads TGTGCCAGCTCTTGGGACATGCAAGAGACCCAGTACTTC. This translates into CASSWDMQETQYF.

The gene calls are TRBV4-2 and TRBJ2-7; no clear D gene. Germline loops: CDR1 LGHNA, CDR2 YNFKEQ. V dropped 11 bases and J dropped 3 bases, with 14 bases sitting between them. The length of the CDR3 is 12 residues. CDR3 coding DNA: TGTGCCGGCCCTCGAGGAAACTACGAGCAGTACTTC. As protein: CAGPRGNYEQYF.

The J gene is TRBJ2-1, the V gene TRBV7-3; 12 positions match TRBD2. Per the germline V gene, CDR1 is SGHTA and CDR2 is FQGTGA. The V gene end was trimmed by 5 bases and the J gene end by 9 bases; junction bases not matched to a gene: 5. CDR3 length equals 14 residues. In DNA, the CDR3 is TGTGCCAGCAGCCCGACTAGCGGGAGTGGTGAGCAGTTCTTC. Protein: CASSPTSGSGEQFF.

The chain is built from TRBV7-2 and TRBJ2-7; 9 bases line up with TRBD2. With 4 bases clipped from V and 7 bases from J, the junction kept 11 bases outside the gene matches. The germline V gene encodes CDR1 SGHTA and CDR2 FQGNSA. The CDR3 runs 15 residues. The CDR3 loop reads CASSSVAGALGEQYF. The CDR3 DNA sequence: TGTGCCAGCAGCTCCGTAGCGGGAGCTCTGGGAGAGCAGTACTTC.

The gene calls are TRBV28 and TRBJ1-6, with 9 bases identical to TRBD1. The CDR3 is 15 amino acids. Trimming at V came to 6 bases and at J to 10 bases, leaving 10 bases not matched to a gene. Germline-derived CDR1 and CDR2 are MDHEN and SYDVKM. The CDR3, as DNA: TGTGCCAGCAGGACAACGGGACAGGGAAGATCACCCCTCCACTTT. It encodes CASRTTGQGRSPLHF.

The V gene is TRBV19, the J gene TRBJ1-1; the D gene is possibly TRBD1 (6 bases). CDR1 and CDR2 from the germline V gene are LNHDA and SQIVND (reference sequence). The CDR3 is made up of 14 amino acids. Trimming took off 7 bases at V and 5 bases at J, with 17 bases between the two ends. The CDR3: CASTVRGARTEAFF. CDR3 coding DNA: TGTGCCAGTACCGTTCGGGGGGCTAGGACTGAAGCTTTCTTT. The entire variable domain, with the rest obtained from reference TRBV19 and TRBJ1-1, is as follows: DGGITQSPKYLFRKEGQNVTLSCEQNLNHDAMYWYRQDPGQGLRLIYYSQIVNDFQKGDIAEGYSVSREKKESFPLTVTSAQKNPTAFYLCASTVRGARTEAFFGQGTRLTVV.

This chain joins TRBV5-5 and TRBJ2-3, with D possibly matching TRBD1 (5 bases). In germline, CDR1 is SGHKS, CDR2 YYEKEE (reference sequence). Trimming left V 0 bases short and J 2 bases short, with 7 bases between. There are 14 residues in the CDR3. CDR3 region: CASSLGQSTDTQYF. CDR3 coding DNA: TGTGCCAGCAGCTTGGGACAGTCCACAGATACGCAGTATTTT.

A few counts support this clone. V and J are TRBV7-8 and TRBJ2-1; possible D gene TRBD2, 6 bases. With 1 base removed from V and 8 bases from J, the gap between germline ends came to 12 bases. The CDR3 consists of 14 residues. The germline V gene has CDR1 SGHVS and CDR2 FQNEAQ. The CDR3 DNA follows: TGTGCCAGCAGCTTAGTCGGCTGGAGGGATGAGCAGTTCTTC. It yields the protein CASSLVGWRDEQFF.

Points on this clone: At one end, the junction sequence differs from germline, possibly due to a read error. The same CDR3 also results from other DNA sequences found in this sample. The chain recombines TRBV10-3 with TRBJ1-1; D perhaps matches TRBD1 (6 bases). Per the germline V gene, CDR1 is ENHRY and CDR2 is SYGVKD. The CDR3 loop spans 15 amino acids. CDR3 residues: CAISVYRDMNTEAFF. CDR3 nucleotide sequence: TGTGCCATCAGTGTGTACAGGGACATGAACACTGAGGCTTTCTTT.

The chain joins TRBV5-1 to TRBJ2-7; TRBD1 agrees at 8 bases. The CDR3 spans 13 residues. After removal of 3 bases from V and 4 bases from J, the junction contained 3 bases not matched to a gene. The germline gives CDR1 SGHRS, CDR2 YFSETQ. In DNA form, the CDR3 reads TGCGCCAGCAGCTATACAGGGGGGTACGAGCAGTACTTC. Amino acids: CASSYTGGYEQYF.

This CDR3 reads CATSRGQSTYEQYF. The CDR3 region has the DNA TGTGCCACCAGCAGAGGACAAAGTACCTACGAGCAGTACTTC. The chain links TRBV15 to TRBJ2-7; D not certain. The CDR3 length is 14 residues. With 1 base removed from V and 2 bases from J, the gap between germline ends came to 9 bases. Germline CDR1 and CDR2: LNHNV and YYDKDF (reference sequence).

Of note for this clone: Other DNA sequences within the sample encode an identical CDR3. The V gene is TRBV6-5, the J gene TRBJ2-3; TRBD1 is a possible D gene (5 bases). The CDR3 totals 14 residues. CDR1 is MNHEY, CDR2 SVGAGI, per germline. The germline V and J ends were trimmed by 0 bases and 1 base, with 5 bases remaining between them. The CDR3 coding sequence is TGTGCCAGCAGTTACTCCAGGGGCACAGATACGCAGTATTTT. Translated, it gives CASSYSRGTDTQYF.

This clone was recorded only once. The chain employs TRBV5-4 and TRBJ2-5; the match to TRBD2 covers 14 bases. The CDR3 is 18 residues long. V was pared by 0 bases and J by 2 bases, with 6 bases of the junction left unmatched. Germline CDR1 reads SGHNT; CDR2 reads YYREEE (reference sequence). This chain's CDR3 is CASSLGGLAGGSQETQYF. DNA of the CDR3: TGTGCCAGCAGCTTGGGTGGACTAGCGGGGGGATCACAAGAGACCCAGTACTTC.

About this clone: Other DNA sequences in this sample translate to the same CDR3. V usage is TRBV7-2 and J usage is TRBJ1-2; 9 bases are a match to TRBD1. The CDR3 has 13 residues. J lost 5 bases, V lost 5 bases, and 3 bases had no gene match. CDR1 and CDR2 from the germline V gene are SGHTA and FQGNSA. CDR3: CASSPGQGYGYTF. CDR3 DNA sequence: TGTGCCAGCAGCCCTGGACAGGGGTATGGCTACACCTTC.

This chain connects TRBV7-6 to TRBJ2-7; unclear D gene. CDR3 length equals 11 residues. Germline values: CDR1 SGHVS, CDR2 FNYEAQ. V lost 2 bases and J lost 3, with 2 bases in between. CDR3 residues: CASSLYYEQYF. CDR3 in DNA: TGTGCCAGCAGCTTATACTACGAGCAGTACTTC.

This chain links TRBV6-5 with TRBJ1-1; D remains unclear. V lost 2 bases to trimming and J lost 10 bases, with 8 bases between them. The CDR3 is 11 amino acids. The germline CDR1 and CDR2 sequences are MNHEY and SVGAGI. This CDR3 is CASSYAGGAFF. CDR3 coding DNA: TGTGCCAGCAGTTACGCGGGTGGAGCTTTCTTT.

The chain uses TRBV6-4 and TRBJ1-2, with D uncertain. V lost 2 bases, J lost 7 bases, and 17 bases lay in between. The CDR3 length is 15 residues. Looked up from germline, CDR1 is MRHNA and CDR2 is SNTAGT. The CDR3, as DNA: TGTGCCAGCAGTGACGGGCCAGTTTCGCCCTTTGGCTACACCTTC. Its translation: CASSDGPVSPFGYTF.

The CDR3 sequence: CASSRTPSISGNTIYF. In nucleotides, the CDR3 is TGTGCCAGCAGCCGTACACCATCCATCTCTGGAAACACCATATATTTT. The chain carries TRBV3-1 (or the pseudogene TRBV3-2) and TRBJ1-3; D not certain. Trimming removed 4 bases at V and 0 bases at J, with 13 bases between. The CDR3 is 16 residues long. Germline loops: CDR1 LGHDT, CDR2 YNNKEL (reference sequence).

V is TRBV6-4 and J is TRBJ1-1; 8 bases agree with TRBD1. With V trimmed by 2 bases and J by 10 bases, 3 bases remained unmatched. The CDR3 is 12 amino acids. CDR1 is MRHNA and CDR2 is SNTAGT in the germline V gene. This chain's CDR3 is CASSDRQGTAFF. In nucleotides, the CDR3 is TGTGCCAGCAGTGACCGACAGGGGACAGCTTTCTTT.

This sequence joins TRBV28 and TRBJ1-5, with a possible D match to TRBD1 (6 bases). Per germline, CDR1 MDHEN and CDR2 SYDVKM. The CDR3 totals 15 residues. The V and J ends lost 11 bases and 0 bases respectively, with 17 bases between them. The CDR3 loop is CAASGQPYSNQPQHF. CDR3 in DNA: TGTGCCGCAAGCGGACAGCCCTATAGCAATCAGCCCCAGCATTTT.

This chain links TRBV19 with TRBJ2-7, with TRBD1 matching 9 bases. The CDR3 is 13 residues long. Germline values: CDR1 LNHDA, CDR2 SQIVND (reference sequence). The junction had 6 bases not matched to a gene; V was cut back by 7 bases and J by 5 bases. CDR3 protein: CASTGTGNHEQYF. CDR3 DNA: TGTGCCAGTACCGGGACAGGGAACCACGAGCAGTACTTC.

V gene TRBV7-2 combines with J gene TRBJ2-5; D might be TRBD1 (5 bases). Germline lookup yields CDR1 SGHTA and CDR2 FQGNSA. The V gene lost 5 bases and the J gene lost 4 bases, with 14 bases spanning the gap. There are 14 residues in the CDR3. The CDR3 DNA reads TGTGCCAGCAGCCAACAGGTTGTGGCAGAGACCCAGTACTTC. As protein: CASSQQVVAETQYF.

This clone was seen repeatedly, ten times or more. The V and J genes are TRBV3-1 (or the pseudogene TRBV3-2) and TRBJ2-1; 8 bases map to TRBD1. The germline V gene encodes CDR1 LGHDT and CDR2 YNNKEL (reference sequence). The CDR3 is made up of 13 amino acids. V lost 4 bases to trimming and J lost 6 bases; unmatched junction nucleotides: 2. The CDR3 loop is CASSRGQGNEQFF. CDR3 DNA: TGTGCCAGCAGCCGTGGACAGGGCAATGAGCAGTTCTTC.

The chain combines TRBV5-1 with TRBJ1-2; D remains unclear. Trimming shortened V by 0 bases and J by 4 bases, and 19 bases separated the two germline ends. The CDR3 loop spans 17 amino acids. Germline V CDR1 and CDR2: SGHRS, YFSETQ. CDR3 residues: CASSLDGSPSVFYGYTF. The CDR3 DNA sequence: TGCGCCAGCAGCTTGGACGGGAGCCCCAGTGTCTTCTATGGCTACACCTTC.

The CDR3 region has the DNA TGTGCCAGTAGTATCCGTGCGGGGTTGGATGAAGCTTTCTTT. This codes for CASSIRAGLDEAFF. The chain couples TRBV19 to TRBJ1-1; D remains unclear. This CDR3 region has 14 residues. The V and J ends lost 3 bases and 7 bases respectively, with 15 bases between them. The germline V gene encodes CDR1 LNHDA and CDR2 SQIVND (reference sequence).

The rearrangement links TRBV10-2 to TRBJ2-7, with 8 bases fitting TRBD1. Germline V lookup: CDR1 WSHSY, CDR2 SAAADI. This CDR3 contains 15 residues. V shed 6 bases, J shed 1 base, and the junction held 8 bases outside the gene matches. CDR3 residues: CASRDTTGGSYEQYF. CDR3 nucleotides: TGCGCCAGCAGAGATACAACAGGGGGATCCTACGAGCAGTACTTC.

This chain connects TRBV18 to TRBJ2-2; 7 bases match TRBD1. Germline lookup yields CDR1 KGHSH and CDR2 LQKENI. CDR3 length equals 14 residues. With 6 bases clipped from V and 4 bases from J, the junction kept 5 bases outside the gene matches. In nucleotides, the CDR3 is TGTGCCAGCTCTAGGACAGGCAGCACCGGGGAGCTGTTTTTT. Protein sequence: CASSRTGSTGELFF. The variable domain in full, with the rest retrieved from reference TRBV18 and TRBJ2-2, is NAGVMQNPRHLVRRRGQEARLRCSPMKGHSHVYWYRQLPEEGLKFMVYLQKENIIDESGMPKERFSAEFPKEGPSILRIQQVVRGDSAAYFCASSRTGSTGELFFGEGSRLTVL.